The 19 T cell receptor beta chains presented below share a single source sample, sequenced in a study of T cell responses to AZD1222 COVID-19 vaccine. Sequencing was performed with immunoSEQ multiplex PCR; in TCRdb, only in-frame clones are kept and a portion is missing. The sample lists some 140,000 clones; 80% to 95% were seen once. The sample was peripheral blood, taken on day 0 of AZD1222 vaccination. Receptor source: an adult in good health.

J is TRBJ2-7 and V is TRBV5-4; 8 nucleotides align to TRBD1. Germline CDR1 and CDR2: SGHNT and YYREEE (reference sequence). This CDR3 spans 16 amino acids. V lost 1 base to trimming and J lost 3 bases; unmatched junction nucleotides: 9. The CDR3 here is CASSLPTGQGGYEQYF. The DNA for the CDR3 is TGTGCCAGCAGCTTGCCAACTGGACAGGGCGGCTACGAGCAGTACTTC.

This chain uses TRBV2 with TRBJ2-1; possibly TRBD1 or TRBD2 for D (5 bases each). Germline V CDR1 and CDR2: SNHLY, FYNNEI. This CDR3 comprises 13 residues. Between the trimmed V and J ends, which lost 10 bases and 5 bases, there was a span of 15 bases. The CDR3 DNA reads TGTGCCAACCACCCGGGACGCAACAATGAGCAGTTCTTC. Its translation: CANHPGRNNEQFF.

V and J are TRBV5-1 and TRBJ2-2; D remains ambiguous. The CDR3 length is 15 residues. Germline CDR1 is SGHRS and CDR2 is YFSETQ. Trimming stripped 0 bases from V and 4 bases from J, with 10 bases between. In nucleotides, the CDR3 is TGCGCCAGCAGCTTGGATATACCAGGCACCGGGGAGCTGTTTTTT. Protein: CASSLDIPGTGELFF.

The chain has TRBV9 and TRBJ2-3; the match to TRBD1 covers 8 bases. Germline V gene data show CDR1 as SGDLS and CDR2 as YYNGEE. Trimming removed 0 bases from V and 2 bases from J; junction bases left unmatched: 2. This CDR3 spans 15 amino acids. The CDR3, as DNA: TGTGCCAGCAGCGTAGAGGGACAGGTCACAGATACGCAGTATTTT. Its protein product is CASSVEGQVTDTQYF.

This clone was detected once. The chain carries TRBV11-2 and TRBJ2-4, with D tentatively TRBD1 (6 bases). The CDR3 covers 18 residues. V shed 3 bases and J shed 0 bases, with 18 bases lying between them. Germline assignment: CDR1 SGHAT and CDR2 FQNNGV. CDR3 residues: CASSLETDRKIAKNIQYF. CDR3 nucleotides: TGTGCCAGCAGCTTGGAAACGGACAGAAAGATAGCCAAAAACATTCAGTACTTC.

V usage is TRBV2 and J usage is TRBJ2-7, with D perhaps TRBD2 (6 bases). This CDR3 comprises 12 residues. Germline-derived CDR1 and CDR2 are SNHLY and FYNNEI. The V end lost 8 bases, the J end lost 6 bases, and 14 bases lay between the germline ends. CDR3 nucleotide sequence: TGTGCCAGCCGTGTCGGGGGAGCCGAGCAGTACTTC. Encoded protein: CASRVGGAEQYF. Supplemented by reference TRBV2 and TRBJ2-7, the full variable domain reads EPEVTQTPSHQVTQMGQEVILRCVPISNHLYFYWYRQILGQKVEFLVSFYNNEISEKSEIFDDQFSVERPDGSNFTLKIRSTKLEDSAMYFCASRVGGAEQYFGPGTRLTVT.

This clone was seen a few times. The chain is built from TRBV11-3 and TRBJ1-2; 9 bases are shared with TRBD1. Germline trimming cut 5 bases from V and 6 bases from J; bases unmatched to any gene: 4. Per the germline V gene, CDR1 is SGHNT and CDR2 is YENEEA. The length of the CDR3 is 13 residues. The CDR3 here is CASSRDRVNGYTF. The CDR3 coding sequence is TGTGCCAGCAGCCGGGACAGGGTAAATGGCTACACCTTC.

This clone was recorded once. This chain connects TRBV4-3 to TRBJ1-1; 9 bases fit TRBD1. V lost 1 base and J lost 0; bases outside the gene matches: 3. CDR3 size: 16 residues. Germline V gives CDR1 LGHNA, CDR2 YSLEER. The CDR3 region has the DNA TGCGCCAGCAGCCAAGGGACAGGGGATCTGAACACTGAAGCTTTCTTT. Translation: CASSQGTGDLNTEAFF.

J is TRBJ2-7 and V is TRBV11-2, with a tentative D call TRBD2 (5 bases). This CDR3 contains 13 residues. The germline gives CDR1 SGHAT, CDR2 FQNNGV. Trimming cost V 3 bases and J 3 bases, with 9 bases left between them. CDR3 nucleotides: TGTGCCAGCAGCTTGAGGGAACTCTACGAGCAGTACTTC. As protein: CASSLRELYEQYF. Full variable domain (rest looked up from reference TRBV11-2 and TRBJ2-7): EAGVAQSPRYKIIEKRQSVAFWCNPISGHATLYWYQQILGQGPKLLIQFQNNGVVDDSQLPKDRFSAERLKGVDSTLKIQPAKLEDSAVYLCASSLRELYEQYFGPGTRLTVT.

The V gene is TRBV5-6, the J gene TRBJ1-5; unclear D gene. Germline-derived CDR1 and CDR2 are SGHDT and YYEEEE. CDR3 length: 15 amino acids. V dropped 2 bases and J dropped 3 bases, with 12 bases sitting between them. For the CDR3, the DNA is TGTGCCAGCAGCTTTTTCTCCAGCTACAATCAGCCCCAGCATTTT. Translating gives CASSFFSSYNQPQHF.

The chain employs TRBV5-1 and TRBJ1-2; TRBD1 matches at 8 bases. The CDR3 consists of 15 residues. The junction had 8 bases not matched to a gene; V was cut back by 1 base and J by 6 bases. Per germline, CDR1 SGHRS and CDR2 YFSETQ. Here the CDR3 DNA reads TGCGCCAGCAGCTTGTGGCAGGGGGCTTTGGATGGCTACACCTTC. Protein: CASSLWQGALDGYTF.

The chain's CDR3 is CASRTGLVRGYTF. Here the CDR3 DNA reads TGTGCCAGCAGAACGGGCCTGGTGCGCGGCTACACCTTC. The chain couples TRBV28 to TRBJ1-2; D ambiguous. The CDR3 is made up of 13 amino acids. Germline V gives CDR1 MDHEN, CDR2 SYDVKM. Trimming removed 6 bases from V and 8 bases from J, with 16 bases in between.

The rearrangement uses TRBV9 and TRBJ2-1; possible D gene TRBD2, 6 bases. Germline V gene data show CDR1 as SGDLS and CDR2 as YYNGEE. The ends were cut back, 1 base at V and 10 bases at J, with 12 bases in the middle. There are 13 residues in the CDR3. The CDR3 loop reads CASSVIEGREQFF. In DNA, the CDR3 is TGTGCCAGCAGCGTAATTGAGGGGAGGGAGCAGTTCTTC. Full variable domain (rest looked up from reference TRBV9 and TRBJ2-1): DSGVTQTPKHLITATGQRVTLRCSPRSGDLSVYWYQQSLDQGLQFLIQYYNGEERAKGNILERFSAQQFPDLHSELNLSSLELGDSALYFCASSVIEGREQFFGPGTRLTVL.

The chain combines TRBV7-8 with TRBJ2-3; D remains ambiguous. Trimming removed 1 base from V and 7 bases from J, with 9 bases in between. The V gene's germline CDR1 is SGHVS and CDR2 FQNEAQ. The CDR3 has 13 amino acids. DNA for the CDR3: TGTGCCAGCAGCTTAGTGGCCTTTTATACGCAGTATTTT. This codes for CASSLVAFYTQYF.

The V gene is TRBV5-6, the J gene TRBJ2-2; 9 bases line up with TRBD2. The CDR3 has 14 residues. Looked up from germline, CDR1 is SGHDT and CDR2 is YYEEEE. Unmatched junction bases numbered 6, after V lost 5 bases and J lost 7 bases. The DNA for the CDR3 is TGTGCCAGCAGGCGGGGGACTAGCCTCGGGGAGCTGTTTTTT. Its translation: CASRRGTSLGELFF.

The chain recombines TRBV6-5 with TRBJ2-7; maybe TRBD1 (6 bases). The CDR3 spans 14 residues. Trimming took 2 bases from V and 1 from J, leaving 9 bases between them. CDR1 and CDR2 (germline): MNHEY, SVGAGI. Written as DNA, the CDR3 is TGTGCCAGCAGTTACCCGGACAGTTCCTACGAGCAGTACTTC. Encoded protein: CASSYPDSSYEQYF.

This clone was seen a few times. The chain recombines TRBV19 with TRBJ1-3; D is undetermined. The V and J ends lost 8 bases and 4 bases respectively, with 12 bases between them. CDR3 length: 13 residues. Germline assignment: CDR1 LNHDA and CDR2 SQIVND (reference sequence). CDR3 DNA: TGTGCCAGTGGGAACGCGTACGGAAACACCATATATTTT. It yields the protein CASGNAYGNTIYF.

This clone showed up just once. The gene calls are TRBV7-9 and TRBJ1-2, with D possibly TRBD1 on 6 matching bases. V lost 3 bases and J 0 bases, leaving 8 bases between the germline ends. The CDR3 length is 14 residues. Germline values: CDR1 SEHNR, CDR2 FQNEAQ (reference sequence). The DNA of the CDR3 is TGTGCCAGCAGCTTGGACAGAGCTAACTATGGCTACACCTTC. Amino acids: CASSLDRANYGYTF.

This clone was detected only a few times. CDR3 coding DNA: TGTGCCAGCAGTTTAGAGAGAGCCGATCAGCCCCAGCATTTT. This translates into CASSLERADQPQHF. The rearrangement uses TRBV28 and TRBJ1-5, with unresolved D. Trimming removed 2 bases at V and 5 bases at J, with 10 bases between. Germline V lookup: CDR1 MDHEN, CDR2 SYDVKM. This CDR3 has 14 residues.